This T cell receptor (beta chain) was recovered during a study of Ad26.COV2.S vaccination and SARS-CoV-2 variants. For the study at large: By the intramuscular route, Ad26.COV2.S was given once, or twice 56 days apart.

This clone appeared a single time. Its target is not known. The CDR3 sequence is 13 residues long. Trimming shortened V by 7 bases and J by 4 bases, and 9 bases separated the two germline ends. The V gene's germline CDR1 is KGHDR and CDR2 SFDVKD. Treatment in this sample: roughly 18 received Ad26.COV2.S at low or high dose, single or two shots; about 5 received placebo; per-sample allocation not given. Day 63 after the first vaccine or placebo injection was the time point for sampling. TCRdb's table, derived via immunoSEQ multiplex PCR, lists solely in-frame clones and lacks some. The sample includes 350,000 to 500,000 clones, 80% to 95% of them seen just once. Study results and caveats: Substantial breadth was reportedly displayed by spike-specific CD8+ and CD4+ T cell responses after vaccination. The TCR-based breadth and depth measures might underestimate overall T cell responses. Vaccine recipients and placebo recipients showed similar non-spike TCR breadth.

This sequence was found in a person between 18 and 65 years old who received the Ad26.COV2.S COVID-19 vaccine or a placebo. Sequenced material: peripheral blood, taken in a trial of Ad26.COV2.S vaccine versus placebo. The rearrangement joins TRBV24-1 to TRBJ1-4; D gene uncertain. The CDR3, as DNA: TGTGCCACCAGCCTAGGGCTTAATGAAAAACTGTTTTTT. Protein product: CATSLGLNEKLFF.